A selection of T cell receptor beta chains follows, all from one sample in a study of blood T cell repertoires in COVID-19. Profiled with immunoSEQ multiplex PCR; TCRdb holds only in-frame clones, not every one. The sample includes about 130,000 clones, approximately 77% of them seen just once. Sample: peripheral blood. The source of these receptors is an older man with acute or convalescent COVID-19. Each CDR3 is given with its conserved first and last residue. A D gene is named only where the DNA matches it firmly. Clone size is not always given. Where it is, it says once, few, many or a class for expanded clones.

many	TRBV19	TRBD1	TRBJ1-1	TGTGCCAGTAAGACAGGGGTAGGGAACACTGAAGCTTTCTTT	CASKTGVGNTEAFF
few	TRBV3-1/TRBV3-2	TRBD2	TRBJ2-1	TGTGCCAGCAGCCAAGATCTTGCGGGAGTTTGGCAGTTCTTC	CASSQDLAGVWQFF
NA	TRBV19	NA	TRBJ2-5	TGTGCCAGTAGTCTGGGGGCGAGGGGGCAAGAGACCCAGTACTTC	CASSLGARGQETQYF
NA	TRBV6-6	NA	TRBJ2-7	TGTGCCAGCACCCCGGACATGAGCTCCTACGAGCAGTACTTC	CASTPDMSSYEQYF
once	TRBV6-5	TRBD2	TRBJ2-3	TGTGCCAGCAGTTACGTGGACCCGAGCGGGGCTACGCAGTATTTT	CASSYVDPSGATQYF
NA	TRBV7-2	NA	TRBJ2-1	TGTGCCAGCAGCGCACGCCAACCGCTCAAACGGGGTGGGCAGTTCTTC	CASSARQPLKRGGQFF
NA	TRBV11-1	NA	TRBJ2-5	TGTGCCAGCAGCTCCCTAGAGACCCAGTACTTC	CASSSLETQYF
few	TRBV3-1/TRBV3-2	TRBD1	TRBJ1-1	TGTGCCAGCAGCCAAGACGGGACAGGGGGTGAAGCTTTCTTT	CASSQDGTGGEAFF
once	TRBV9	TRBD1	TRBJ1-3	TGTGCCAGCACTCGATCAGGGGGCTCTGGAAACACCATATATTTT	CASTRSGGSGNTIYF
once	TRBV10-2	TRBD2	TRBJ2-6	TGCGCCAGCAGTGACGTACCGGGACTAGCGTTTTCTGGGGCCAACGTCCTGACTTTC	CASSDVPGLAFSGANVLTF
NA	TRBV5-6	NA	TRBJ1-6	TGTGCCAGCAGCTTAACAGGGTATTATTCACCCCTCCACTTT	CASSLTGYYSPLHF
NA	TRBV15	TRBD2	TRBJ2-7	TGTGCCACCAGCCAAGCGGGGGGCCTCGACGAGCAGTACTTC	CATSQAGGLDEQYF
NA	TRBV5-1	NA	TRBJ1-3	TGCGCCAGCAGCCCCGGAGGATCCTTTGGAAACACCATATATTTT	CASSPGGSFGNTIYF
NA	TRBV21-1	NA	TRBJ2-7	TGTGCCAGCAGCGCGGGACTAGCGGGGAACCTCGAGCAGTACTTC	CASSAGLAGNLEQYF
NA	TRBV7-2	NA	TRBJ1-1	TGTGCCAGCAGCTTCTTTGAGGGCACTGAAGCTTTCTTT	CASSFFEGTEAFF
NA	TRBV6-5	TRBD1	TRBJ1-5	TGTGCCAGCAGCTACCGACAGGGGGCCCAGCCCCAGCATTTT	CASSYRQGAQPQHF
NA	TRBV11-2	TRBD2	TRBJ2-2	TGTGCCAGCAGCTCGGGGGGGGCCGCGGCCGGGGAGCTGTTTTTT	CASSSGGAAAGELFF
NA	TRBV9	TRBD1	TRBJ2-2	TGTGCCAGCAGCGTGAGGGGGGACAGGGTAGCCGGGGAGCTGTTTTTT	CASSVRGDRVAGELFF
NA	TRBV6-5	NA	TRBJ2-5	TGTGCCAGCAGTTACTCGAATGTGGGAGGAGAGACCCAGTACTTC	CASSYSNVGGETQYF
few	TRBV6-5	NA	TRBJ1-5	TGTGGAAGAACAGGTCAGAGTCAGCCCCAGCATTTT	CGRTGQSQPQHF
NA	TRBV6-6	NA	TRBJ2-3	TGTGCCAGCAGTTACTCGAGGTCAGGGGCCGATACGCAGTATTTT	CASSYSRSGADTQYF
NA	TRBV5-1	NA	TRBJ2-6	TGCGCCAGTGGGCCCGGGGCCAACGTCCTGACTTTC	CASGPGANVLTF
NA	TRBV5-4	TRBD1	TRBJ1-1	TGTGCCAGCAGGTACGAGACAGGGGGCAACACTGAAGCTTTCTTT	CASRYETGGNTEAFF
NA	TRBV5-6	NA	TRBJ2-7	TGTGCCAGCAGCTTTCAGGGGACCTACGAGCAGTACTTC	CASSFQGTYEQYF
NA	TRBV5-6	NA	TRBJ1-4	TGTGCCAGCAGCCCGGGTGCAACTAATGAAAAACTGTTTTTT	CASSPGATNEKLFF
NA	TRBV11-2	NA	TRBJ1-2	TGTGCCAGCAGCTTGACAGGCCAAGCTAACTATGGCTACACCTTC	CASSLTGQANYGYTF
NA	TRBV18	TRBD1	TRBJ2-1	TGTGCCAGCTCCCCCGGGACAGGCAATGAGCAGTTCTTC	CASSPGTGNEQFF
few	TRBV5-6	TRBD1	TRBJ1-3	TGTGCCAGCAGCCTACAGGGGGCTGGAAACACCATATATTTT	CASSLQGAGNTIYF
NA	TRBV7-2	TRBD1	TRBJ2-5	TGTGCCAGCAGCTTGGGGGCCGGGACAGCCAAAGAGACCCAGTACTTC	CASSLGAGTAKETQYF
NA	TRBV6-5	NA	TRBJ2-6	TGTGCCAGCAGTTTCCTAGCCGCTGGGGCCAACGTCCTGACTTTC	CASSFLAAGANVLTF
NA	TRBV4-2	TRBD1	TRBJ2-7	TGTGCCAGCAGCCAAGATTGGGACAGGGGGCGAACCTTC	CASSQDWDRGRTF
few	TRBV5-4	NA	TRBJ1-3	TGTGCCAGCAAAAATCTGGGCCCCTTCGCTGGAAACACCATATATTTT	CASKNLGPFAGNTIYF
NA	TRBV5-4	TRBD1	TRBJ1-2	TGTGCCAGCAGCTGGGACAGGGGGTCACATGGCTACACCTTC	CASSWDRGSHGYTF
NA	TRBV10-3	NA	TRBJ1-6	TGTGCCATCAGTGTTAGCCCGGACAGCCCAAGCTCCTATAATTCACCCCTCCACTTT	CAISVSPDSPSSYNSPLHF
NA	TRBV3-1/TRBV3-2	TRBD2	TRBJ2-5	TGTGCCAGCAGCCATACTAGCGGGGGGGCAATCGGCCGAGAGACCCAGTACTTC	CASSHTSGGAIGRETQYF
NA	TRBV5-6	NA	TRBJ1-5	TGTGCCAGCAGCCTCAGGAGGAATCAGCCCCAGCATTTT	CASSLRRNQPQHF
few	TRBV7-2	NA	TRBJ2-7	TGTGCCAGCAGCTTAGTTTCCCAGCCGAGGGGGTCCTACGAGCAGTACTTC	CASSLVSQPRGSYEQYF
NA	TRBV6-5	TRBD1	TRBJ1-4	TGTGCCAGCAAAGGACAGGGTCGGGAAAAACTGTTTTTT	CASKGQGREKLFF
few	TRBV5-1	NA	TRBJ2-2	TGCGCCAGCAGCTCCGCTGAAGTAGGGGATACCGGGGAGCTGTTTTTT	CASSSAEVGDTGELFF
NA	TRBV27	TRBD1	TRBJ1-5	TGTGCCAGCAGTTACCGACAGGGCGGTCAGCCCCAGCATTTT	CASSYRQGGQPQHF
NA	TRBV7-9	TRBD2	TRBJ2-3	TGTGCCAGCAGCTTGTCTAGCGGGGGAACAGATACGCAGTATTTT	CASSLSSGGTDTQYF
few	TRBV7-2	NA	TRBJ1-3	TGTGCCAGCAGCTTAGGTCAGGGGAGAGGGGACTCTGGAAACACCATATATTTT	CASSLGQGRGDSGNTIYF
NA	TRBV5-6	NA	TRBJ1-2	TGTGCCAGCAGCTTTTGGGGGGATGTTAATCGTTATGGCTACACCTTC	CASSFWGDVNRYGYTF
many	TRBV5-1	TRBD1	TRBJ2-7	TGCGCCAGCAGCGTTGGACAGGGGAGCTCCTACGAGCAGTACTTC	CASSVGQGSSYEQYF
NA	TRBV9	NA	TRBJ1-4	TGTGCCAGCAGCGTAGGGGACAAAAAACTGTTTTTT	CASSVGDKKLFF
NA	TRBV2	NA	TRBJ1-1	TGTGCCAGCAGCCTCCGGGACACCAACACTGAAGCTTTCTTT	CASSLRDTNTEAFF
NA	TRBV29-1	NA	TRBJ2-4	TGCAGCGTTGTCCAGGGCAAAAACATTCAGTACTTC	CSVVQGKNIQYF
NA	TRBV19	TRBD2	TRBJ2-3	TGTGCCACGAGCGGGGGGGCGTTAGATACGCAGTATTTT	CATSGGALDTQYF
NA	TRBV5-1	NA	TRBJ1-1	TGCGCCAGCAGCCCCGGACAGCCGAACACTGAAGCTTTCTTT	CASSPGQPNTEAFF
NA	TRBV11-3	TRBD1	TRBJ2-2	TGTGCCAGCTCGGGACAGGGGGTCACCGGGGAGCTGTTTTTT	CASSGQGVTGELFF
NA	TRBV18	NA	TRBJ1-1	TGTGCCAGCTCACCCTCCCAGGGGCGCGAAGCTTTCTTT	CASSPSQGREAFF
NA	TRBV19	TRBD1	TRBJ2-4	TGTGCCAGTAGTGGCCCCGGACAGGGAGTAGCCAAAAACATTCAGTACTTC	CASSGPGQGVAKNIQYF
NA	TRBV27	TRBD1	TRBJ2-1	TGTGCCAGCAGCCGAACCGGGACAGGGAACTACAATGAGCAGTTCTTC	CASSRTGTGNYNEQFF
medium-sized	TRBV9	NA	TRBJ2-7	TGTGCCAGCAGCCCAGGCTACGAGCAGTACTTC	CASSPGYEQYF
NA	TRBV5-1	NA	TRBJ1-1	TGCGCCAGCAGACACGCGGAGGCGGCTGAAGCTTTCTTT	CASRHAEAAEAFF
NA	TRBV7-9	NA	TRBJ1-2	TGTGCCAGCAGCCGAACCACGACAGGAGACTATGGCTACACCTTC	CASSRTTTGDYGYTF
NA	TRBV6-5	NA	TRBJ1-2	TGTGCCAGCAGTTACGGGGGGGGGCTGAGTGGCTACACCTTC	CASSYGGGLSGYTF